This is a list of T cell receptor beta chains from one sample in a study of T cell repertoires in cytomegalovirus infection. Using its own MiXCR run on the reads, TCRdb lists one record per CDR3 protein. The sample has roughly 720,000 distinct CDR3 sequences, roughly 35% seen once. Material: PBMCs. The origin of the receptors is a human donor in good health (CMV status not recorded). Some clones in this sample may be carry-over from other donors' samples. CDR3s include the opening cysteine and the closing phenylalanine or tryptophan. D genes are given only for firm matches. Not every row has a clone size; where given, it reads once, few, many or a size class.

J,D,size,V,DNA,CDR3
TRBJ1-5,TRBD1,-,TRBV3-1,TGTGCCAGCAGCCAAGGGGGGACAGGGGGTAGCAAGCCCCAGCATTTT,CASSQGGTGGSKPQHF
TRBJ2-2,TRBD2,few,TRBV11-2,TGTGCCAGCAGCCGAGGGACTAGCGGGGGGAACACCGGGGAGCTGTTTTTT,CASSRGTSGGNTGELFF
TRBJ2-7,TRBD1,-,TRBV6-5,TGTGCCAGCAGTTTAGGACAGGGGGTTTTTTCTTCCTACGAGCAGTACTTC,CASSLGQGVFSSYEQYF
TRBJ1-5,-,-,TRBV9,TGTGCCAGCAGCGTAGGGGTGGGGAATCAGCCCCAGCATTTT,CASSVGVGNQPQHF
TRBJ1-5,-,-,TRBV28,TGTGCCAGCAGTTTTATTCGGCGTTTTAGCAATCAGCCCCAGCATTTT,CASSFIRRFSNQPQHF
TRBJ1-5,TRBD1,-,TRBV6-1,TGTGCCAGCAGTACAGGGGGCGCGGGGCAGCCCCAGCATTTT,CASSTGGAGQPQHF
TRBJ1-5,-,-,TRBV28,TGTGCCAGCAGTTTTAGTCAGGACGGCAGCAATCAGCCCCAGCATTTT,CASSFSQDGSNQPQHF
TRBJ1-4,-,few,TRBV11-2,TGTGCCAGCAGCGCGGTCAGGGAACTGTTTTTT,CASSAVRELFF
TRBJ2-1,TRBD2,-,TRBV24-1,TGTGCCACCAGTGACACAACTAGCGGAGAATACAATGAGCAGTTCTTC,CATSDTTSGEYNEQFF
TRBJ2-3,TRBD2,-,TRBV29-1,TGCATCTTAGGCGGGAGGGTAGCGGGGGGGCGTGACACAGATACGCAGTATTTT,CILGGRVAGGRDTDTQYF
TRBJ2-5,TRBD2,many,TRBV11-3,TGTGCCAGCAGCTTAGGGACTAGCGGATACCAAGAGACCCAGTACTTC,CASSLGTSGYQETQYF
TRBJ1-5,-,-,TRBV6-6,TGTGCCAGCAGCCCACGGGCTCCGGAGGCGTATAGCAATCAGCCCCAGCATTTT,CASSPRAPEAYSNQPQHF
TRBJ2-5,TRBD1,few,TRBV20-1,TGCAGTGCTAGAGTAGGGACAGTGGAGACCCAGTACTTC,CSARVGTVETQYF
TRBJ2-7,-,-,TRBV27,TGTGCCAGCAGTTTTTGGCACCTCAGGGGTAAGAGCTACGAGCAGTACTTC,CASSFWHLRGKSYEQYF
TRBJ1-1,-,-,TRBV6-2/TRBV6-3,TGTGCCAGCAGTTACCCGGCGGGGGGACCCAACACTGAAGCTTTCTTT,CASSYPAGGPNTEAFF
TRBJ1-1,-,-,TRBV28,TGTGCCAGCAGTTTGCTCGGACAGCGGGGAGCTTTCTTT,CASSLLGQRGAFF
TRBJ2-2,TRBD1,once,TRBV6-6,TGTGCCAGCAGTTACCCCGGGACAGGGAGAACCGGGGAGCTGTTTTTT,CASSYPGTGRTGELFF
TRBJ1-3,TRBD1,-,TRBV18,TGTGCCAGCTCACGACAGGGGGCTTACTCTGGAAACACCATATATTTT,CASSRQGAYSGNTIYF
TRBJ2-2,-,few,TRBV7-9,TGTGCCAGCAGCTTTATCGTCAGGGACACCGGGGAGCTGTTTTTT,CASSFIVRDTGELFF
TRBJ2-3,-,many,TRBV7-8,TGTGCCAGCAGCTTAGAGTCATCCGCTAGCACAGATACGCAGTATTTT,CASSLESSASTDTQYF
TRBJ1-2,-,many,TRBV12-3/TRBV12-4,TGTGCCAGCAGTTCCTGGGGGGAGAACTATGGCTACACCTTC,CASSSWGENYGYTF
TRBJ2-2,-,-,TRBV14,TGTGCCAGCAGCCAAGGTAGTCCGATGAACACCGGGGAGCTGTTTTTT,CASSQGSPMNTGELFF
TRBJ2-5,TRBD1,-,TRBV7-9,TGTGCCAGCGGGACAGACGAGACCCAGTACTTC,CASGTDETQYF
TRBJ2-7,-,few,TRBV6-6,TGTGCCAGCAGTTACTCGCTGCGGCAGTACTTC,CASSYSLRQYF
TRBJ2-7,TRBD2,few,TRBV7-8,TGTGCCAGCAGCTTAAGGCTAATAGGGGCGGGGGTCTCCTACGAGCAGTACTTC,CASSLRLIGAGVSYEQYF
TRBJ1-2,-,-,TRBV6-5,TGTGCCAGCAGTTCGCCAGGGCCGGGCGGCTACACCTTC,CASSSPGPGGYTF
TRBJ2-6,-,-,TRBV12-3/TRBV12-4,TGTGCCAGCAGTCCCCCTCGGAGGGGGCTTAGGGCCAACGTCCTGACTTTC,CASSPPRRGLRANVLTF
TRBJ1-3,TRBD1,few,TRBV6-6,TGTGCCAGCAGTACACAGGGGGGTGGAAACACCATATATTTT,CASSTQGGGNTIYF
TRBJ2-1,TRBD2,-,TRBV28,TGTGCCAGCAGGGGGACTAGCCCCTCTACTGAGCAGATCTTC,CASRGTSPSTEQIF
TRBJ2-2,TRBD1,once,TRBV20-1,TGCAGTGCTAGTAGAACAGGGGGCGGGAACACCGGGGAGCTGTTTTTT,CSASRTGGGNTGELFF
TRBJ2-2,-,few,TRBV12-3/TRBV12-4,TGTGCCAGCAACGTCGACACCTCGAGCACCGGGGAGCTGTTTTTT,CASNVDTSSTGELFF
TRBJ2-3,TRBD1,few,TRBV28,TGTGCCAGCAGTCCAAGGACAGGCCAGCTCCTCACAGATACGCAGTATTTT,CASSPRTGQLLTDTQYF
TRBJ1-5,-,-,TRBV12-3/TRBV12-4,TGTGCCAGCAGTTTGGGCGGCAGGGGCGACAATCAGCCCCAGCATTTT,CASSLGGRGDNQPQHF
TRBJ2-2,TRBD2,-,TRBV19,TGTGCCAGTAGTATCCCTAGCGGGACCTCCACCGGGGAGCTGTTTTTT,CASSIPSGTSTGELFF
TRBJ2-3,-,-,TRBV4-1,TGCGCCAGCAGCCAAGGTGGCCGGGGTCGGTCCACAGATACGCAGTATTTT,CASSQGGRGRSTDTQYF
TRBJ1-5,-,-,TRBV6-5,TGTGCCAGCAGCCCTATGCCGAGAGGCAATCAGCCCCAGCATTTT,CASSPMPRGNQPQHF
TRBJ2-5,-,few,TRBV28,TGTGCCAGCAGTTTACTGGAACGAGAGACCCAGTACTTC,CASSLLERETQYF
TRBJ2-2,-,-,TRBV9,TGTGCCAGCAGCGCAGCGGGGAACACCGGGGAGCTGTTTTTT,CASSAAGNTGELFF
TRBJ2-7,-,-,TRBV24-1,TGTGCCACCAGTGATTTCCGCTCCTACGAGCAGTACTTC,CATSDFRSYEQYF
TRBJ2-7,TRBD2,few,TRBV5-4,TGTGCCAGCAGCACTACTAGCGGGACCTACGAGCAGTACTTC,CASSTTSGTYEQYF
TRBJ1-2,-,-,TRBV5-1,TGCGCCAGCAGCTTGTTTTCTAACCATGGGGGAGATGGCTACACCTTC,CASSLFSNHGGDGYTF
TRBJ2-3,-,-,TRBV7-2,TGTGCCAGCAACTATGGGGGGGCCACTAGCACAGATACGCAGTATTTT,CASNYGGATSTDTQYF
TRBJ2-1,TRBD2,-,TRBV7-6,TGTGCCAGCAGCTCGACTAGCGGGAGAATCAATGAGCAGTTCTTC,CASSSTSGRINEQFF
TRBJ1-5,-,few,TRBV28,TGTGCCAGCAACTGGAAGGATTTAGGCAATCAGCCCCAGCATTTT,CASNWKDLGNQPQHF
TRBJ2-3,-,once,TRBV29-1,TGCAGCGGCTATCTTGGGACTAGCACAGATACGCAGTATTTT,CSGYLGTSTDTQYF
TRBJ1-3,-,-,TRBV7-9,TGTGCTAGCAGCCTCCAGACATTGCCAAACACCATATATTTT,CASSLQTLPNTIYF
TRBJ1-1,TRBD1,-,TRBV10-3,TGTGCCATCAGACTGACAGGGAAGCTCACTGAAGCTTTCTTT,CAIRLTGKLTEAFF
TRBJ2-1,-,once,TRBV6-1,TGTGCCAGCAGTGGGACAGCGGGCCCCTACAATGAGCAGTTCTTC,CASSGTAGPYNEQFF
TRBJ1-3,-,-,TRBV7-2,TGTGACAGCAGCTCACAGGTCACTGGAAACACCATATATTTT,CDSSSQVTGNTIYF